This T cell receptor beta chain derives from a study of T cell clonality in common variable immunodeficiency. General study findings and limits: T cell subpopulation sequencing would be needed to explain CVID clonality.

Repertoires were generated with immunoSEQ multiplex PCR, while TCRdb's copy carries only in-frame clones and drops some. The sample is made up of 45,000 to 55,000 clones, none counted only once. This clone came up many times. The antigen is undetermined. This receptor was taken from a person aged 18-70 years in good health. The sample was peripheral blood mononuclear cells.

The sequenced CDR3 bases are TGCGCCAGATACCAAGGCGGGGGCGACGAG. Translating it yields CARYQGGGDE. The whole CDR3 protein reads CARYQGGGDEQYF. This sequence joins TRBV5-1 and TRBJ2-7; D possibly corresponds to TRBD2 (7 bases). The CDR3 goes on 3 residues after the read ends, and that part is filled in from the germline J gene. This CDR3 spans 13 amino acids. Per the germline V gene, CDR1 is SGHRS and CDR2 is YFSETQ. The ends were cut back, 8 bases at V and 5 bases at J, with 17 bases in the middle.